The sequence of this TCR beta chain was determined in a study of regulatory dendritic cells for organ transplantation. This CDR3 comprises 14 residues. The J segment lost 3 bases and the V segment lost 5 bases, leaving 6 bases of the junction unmatched. Germline CDR1 SGHTA, CDR2 FQGTGA. Profiling relied on immunoSEQ multiplex PCR, and the TCRdb table lists in-frame clones only, not all of them. The sample contains 25,000 to 35,000 clones, 60% to 80% of which appear only once. Study conclusions and caveats: Resting memory CD8+ T cells held the most alloreactive clonotypes. The authors noted considerable between-person heterogeneity in alloreactive memory CD8+ cells. Regulatory dendritic cells appeared to expand memory CD8+ clones less than mature ones.

Details on this clone: Its target is unknown.

The receptor's source is a human donor in good health. The chain is built from TRBV7-3 and TRBJ1-1, with 7 bases identical to TRBD1. Sequencing was done on a sample of memory CD4+ T cells from blood. Stated subset: CD45RO+ memory T cells. CDR3 DNA sequence: TGTGCCAGCAGCCTGACAGGGACCGACACTGAAGCTTTCTTT. Translation: CASSLTGTDTEAFF.